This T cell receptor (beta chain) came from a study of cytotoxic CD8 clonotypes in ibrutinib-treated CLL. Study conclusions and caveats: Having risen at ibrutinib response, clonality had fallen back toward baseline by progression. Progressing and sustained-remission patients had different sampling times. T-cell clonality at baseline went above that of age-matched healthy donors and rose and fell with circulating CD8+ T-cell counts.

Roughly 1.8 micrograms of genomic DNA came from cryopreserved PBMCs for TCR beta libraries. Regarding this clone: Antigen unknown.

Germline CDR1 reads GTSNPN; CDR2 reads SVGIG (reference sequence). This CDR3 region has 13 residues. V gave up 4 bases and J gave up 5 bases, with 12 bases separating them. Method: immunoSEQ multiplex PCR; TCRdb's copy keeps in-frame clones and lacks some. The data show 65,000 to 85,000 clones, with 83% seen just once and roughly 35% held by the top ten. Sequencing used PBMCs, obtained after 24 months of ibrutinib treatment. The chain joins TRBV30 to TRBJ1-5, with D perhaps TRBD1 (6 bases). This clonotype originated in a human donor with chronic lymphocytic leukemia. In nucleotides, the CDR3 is TGTGCCTGGAACCTAAGGGGGGATCAGCCCCAGCATTTT. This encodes CAWNLRGDQPQHF.